Included here is one T cell receptor beta chain sequence, with context. What it recognizes is unknown. TRB rearrangements spanning V, D and J were amplified using mixed TRB-A/B primers. TCRdb reprocessed the multiplex PCR reads with MiXCR, giving one entry per CDR3 protein. The sample includes approximately 3,000 distinct CDR3 sequences, 30% to 45% of them seen just once. TCR beta rearrangements were amplified from peripheral blood genomic DNA. This sample is part of a study of T cell repertoires in aging, cancer and after chemotherapy. Study as a whole: Donors were grouped into six age bands spanning 30 or younger through 70 or older. Glioblastoma patients receiving temozolomide-based therapy gave paired samples before and after chemotherapy. Findings of the study overall: Untreated cancer patients had significantly lower blood TCR diversity than age-matched healthy donors.

The CDR3 loop spans 14 amino acids. Per germline, CDR1 MNHEY and CDR2 SMNVEV (reference sequence). V lost 2 bases, J lost 3 bases, and 10 bases lay in between. The sequence was collected from a human donor with a solid tumor. J is TRBJ1-1 and V is TRBV27; D uncertain. The sequencing sample was made of blood. For the CDR3, the DNA is TGTGCCAGCAGTTTAAATTGGGTGGACACTGAAGCTTTCTTT. Its protein product is CASSLNWVDTEAFF.